Shown below are 5 T cell receptor beta chains from a single sample sequenced in a study of blood T cell repertoires in COVID-19 (dated by TCRdb to 2020 to 2021). Library preparation was by the immunoSEQ multiplex PCR assay. This immuneACCESS table, as held by TCRdb, lists in-frame sequences with V and J called but not all clones. Of the missing ones, under half trace to an unresolved V gene in checked studies; the others have no known cause. The sample table shows 150,000 to 200,000 clones, and 86% are seen once. The ten largest account for over 7.5% of the sample. Sequenced sample: peripheral blood. The receptors shown here come from a man in his forties or fifties with active or convalescent COVID-19.

This chain joins TRBV5-1 and TRBJ2-5; 9 bases align to TRBD2. This CDR3 region has 16 residues. Germline CDR1 reads SGHRS; CDR2 reads YFSETQ. J was trimmed by 5 bases and V by 4 bases; bases with no gene match: 12. CDR3 in DNA: TGCGCCAGCAGCAGGGGACTAGCAACAGACCGGGAGACCCAGTACTTC. Translating gives CASSRGLATDRETQYF.

This clone appeared once. The rearrangement joins TRBV3-1 (or the pseudogene TRBV3-2) to TRBJ2-1, with 11 bases aligning to TRBD2. J lost 5 bases, V lost 3 bases, and 9 bases had no gene match. This CDR3 comprises 17 residues. Germline V gives CDR1 LGHDT, CDR2 YNNKEL (reference sequence). For the CDR3, the DNA is TGTGCCAGCAGCCATTTAGGGGTAGCGGGAGGGAACAATGAGCAGTTCTTC. Its protein product is CASSHLGVAGGNNEQFF.

The chain has TRBV19 and TRBJ1-2, with D possibly TRBD1 on 5 matching bases. Trimming left V 1 base short and J 4 bases short, with 13 bases between. CDR3 length equals 15 residues. Germline V gene sequence: CDR1 LNHDA, CDR2 SQIVND (reference sequence). This chain's CDR3 is CASSIGSPGGYGYTF. CDR3 DNA sequence: TGTGCCAGTAGTATAGGTTCCCCGGGGGGCTATGGCTACACCTTC.

This clone was observed a few times. V gene TRBV4-2 combines with J gene TRBJ2-5; 12 bases match TRBD2. The trim removed 1 base at V and 10 bases at J, leaving 4 bases unmatched. This CDR3 spans 14 amino acids. Germline V gene data show CDR1 as LGHNA and CDR2 as YNFKEQ. The CDR3 here is CASSQGTSGDDQYF. CDR3 nucleotide sequence: TGTGCCAGCAGCCAAGGGACTAGCGGGGACGACCAGTACTTC.

This clone showed up just a few times. The chain has TRBV12-3 or TRBV12-4 and TRBJ1-1; no clear D. Trimming removed 7 bases from V and 5 bases from J, with 14 bases in between. CDR3 length equals 13 residues. Here the CDR3 reads CASTYQGRTEAFF. The CDR3 DNA reads as TGTGCCAGCACCTACCAAGGGAGGACTGAAGCTTTCTTT.